This TCR beta chain was captured by sequencing in a study of cytotoxic CD8 clonotypes in ibrutinib-treated CLL. Background on the study: The patients, about ten relapsed/refractory and roughly 15 treatment-naive, included about 18 who were IGHV unmutated. After a median of approximately 70 months, around 15 patients stayed remitted and some 12 progressed; responses had been partial in about 24 and complete in 2.

Method: immunoSEQ multiplex PCR; TCRdb's copy keeps in-frame clones and lacks some. This table holds under 200,000 clones, 81% found once. With cryopreserved PBMCs as the source, 1.5 to 2.5 micrograms of genomic DNA went to TCR beta libraries. This clone was seen only once. The CDR3 is made up of 14 amino acids. Trimming pared 3 bases from V and 2 bases from J, leaving 11 bases between. Germline CDR1 is SGHAT and CDR2 is FQNNGV. The rearrangement uses TRBV11-2 and TRBJ2-7, with D uncertain. The source was PBMCs, collected after 12 months of ibrutinib treatment. This clonotype was obtained from a human donor with chronic lymphocytic leukemia. The CDR3 sequence: CASSLVLQTYEQYF. CDR3 nucleotide sequence: TGTGCCAGCAGCTTGGTTTTACAGACCTACGAGCAGTACTTC.